The entry that follows covers one T cell receptor (beta chain) sequence. The antigen remains undetermined. Sorted-subset replicate PCR reactions contained roughly 210 ng DNA, corresponding to approximately 30,000 T cell genomes. Some clones are missing from TCRdb's copy, which holds only in-frame ones; the method was immunoSEQ multiplex PCR. The sample has about 2.2 million clones, 93% seen once; the top ten hold around 1.7%. Germline V gene sequence: CDR1 MNHNS, CDR2 SASEGT. This CDR3 has 13 residues. With 7 bases removed from V and 5 bases from J, the gap between germline ends came to 14 bases. Terminally differentiated effector memory CD45RA+ cells were excluded by CCR7 positive selection of CD45RO-negative cells. These data are taken from a study of shared clonotypes between healthy human individuals. Study as a whole: The plates for each donor numbered three CD4 naive, three CD4 memory, two CD8 naive and one CD8 memory. Study results and limitations: Relative to clonotypes present in all four donors, those not shared had lower generation probabilities. Sorted-subset sequencing, rarefaction showed, was incomplete despite large depth.

This TCR came from a man between 18 and 35 years old in good health. Some clones in this sample may be carry-over from other donors' samples. The chain links TRBV6-1 to TRBJ2-5; tentatively, D is TRBD1 (6 bases). Sequenced: naive CD8+ T cells from PBMCs. CDR3 sequence: CASNQGNEETQYF. The CDR3 nucleotides are TGTGCCAGCAACCAGGGGAATGAGGAGACCCAGTACTTC.